This is a list of T cell receptor beta chains from one sample in a study of cytomegalovirus exposure and HLA in healthy donors. Sequencing used immunoSEQ multiplex PCR; TCRdb keeps in-frame clones, though not all of them. Among 250,000 to 300,000 clones listed, approximately 84% were seen once. Sequences were obtained from PBMCs. The receptors were sampled from a middle-aged woman in good health and CMV-seropositive. The CDR3 runs from the conserved cysteine through the conserved F or W. D genes are given only for firm matches. Size is omitted from some rows. Given values are once, few, many or a class for expanded clones.

D	V	size	J	DNA	CDR3
.	TRBV20-1	.	TRBJ2-1	TGCAGTGCCCCGTACACGAATGAGCAGTTCTTC	CSAPYTNEQFF
.	TRBV10-3	.	TRBJ2-1	TGTGCCATCAGTGAGTCCCAGGGGCCCTCCTCCTACAATGAGCAGTTCTTC	CAISESQGPSSYNEQFF
TRBD1	TRBV5-1	.	TRBJ2-1	TGCGCCAGCAGCTTGGATGGACAGGGCGCCGGGGAGCAGTTCTTC	CASSLDGQGAGEQFF
.	TRBV11-3	few	TRBJ2-7	TGTGCCAGCAGCCTAGATCGGGTTGGGGAGCAGTACTTC	CASSLDRVGEQYF
TRBD2	TRBV7-8	.	TRBJ2-1	TGTGCCACCGGGACTAGCGGGGAAGTTTACAATGAGCAGTTCTTC	CATGTSGEVYNEQFF
.	TRBV11-3	.	TRBJ2-2	TGTGCCAGCAGCCCCCGGTTCCGCGGGGAGCTGTTTTTT	CASSPRFRGELFF
.	TRBV28	.	TRBJ2-2	TGTGCCAGCCATGGCTGGACCGGGGAGCTGTTTTTT	CASHGWTGELFF
TRBD1	TRBV2	once	TRBJ1-2	TGTGCCAGCAGTGGCATCGACAGGGTAGGCTATGGCTACACCTTC	CASSGIDRVGYGYTF
.	TRBV19	.	TRBJ2-5	TGTGCCAGTAGTATCGAAGGGAGTCCTCAAGAGACCCAGTACTTC	CASSIEGSPQETQYF
.	TRBV5-4	.	TRBJ2-5	TGTGCCAGCAGCTTGGATCTGACAGAGGAGACCCAGTACTTC	CASSLDLTEETQYF
.	TRBV29-1	.	TRBJ2-5	TGCAGCGTTGAACGTCAGGGAGAGACCCAGTACTTC	CSVERQGETQYF
.	TRBV7-9	.	TRBJ2-7	TGTGCCAGCAGGCCCGGGATGGACTCCTACGAGCAGTACTTC	CASRPGMDSYEQYF
TRBD2	TRBV5-8	.	TRBJ2-2	TGTGCCAGCAGCCCGGGGACTAGCGGGAGTTGGAGGACCGGGGAGCTGTTTTTT	CASSPGTSGSWRTGELFF
.	TRBV27	.	TRBJ1-1	TGTGCCAGCAGTCCATCAACAGCGAACACTGAAGCTTTCTTT	CASSPSTANTEAFF
TRBD2	TRBV4-2	.	TRBJ2-1	TGTGCCAGCAGCCAAGAGGGCGGGAGTTTCTTGGATGAGCAGTTCTTC	CASSQEGGSFLDEQFF
TRBD1	TRBV5-4	.	TRBJ1-2	TGTGCCAGCAGCTTGGCGCGACAGGGTGGCTATGGCTACACCTTC	CASSLARQGGYGYTF
TRBD1	TRBV5-6	.	TRBJ1-6	TGTGCCAGCAGCCCGACTACAGGGGGCGGAGGTTCACCCCTCCACTTT	CASSPTTGGGGSPLHF
TRBD2	TRBV19	few	TRBJ2-2	TGTGCCAGTAGTATAGACAGCTTTGGACTAGCGGGCGGGGAGCTGTTTTTT	CASSIDSFGLAGGELFF
.	TRBV20-1	.	TRBJ1-2	TGCAGTGCGCTATCTCCATATGGCTACACCTTC	CSALSPYGYTF
TRBD1	TRBV30	.	TRBJ1-1	TGTGCCTGGAGTAAGGGGGCGGACACTGAAGCTTTCTTT	CAWSKGADTEAFF
.	TRBV13	.	TRBJ2-7	TGTGCCAGCAGCGAGGCCACCGGCAGGGGCCACGAGCAGTACTTC	CASSEATGRGHEQYF
TRBD2	TRBV27	.	TRBJ2-1	TGTGCCAGCCGGACGGGAGGTGGTAATGAGCAGTTCTTC	CASRTGGGNEQFF